The 15 T cell receptor beta chains presented below share a single source sample, sequenced in a study of graft-versus-host responses after intestinal transplantation. Repertoires were generated with immunoSEQ multiplex PCR, while TCRdb's copy carries only in-frame clones and drops some. The profile covers some 120,000 clones, with 85% to 95% appearing a single time and roughly 1% taken by the ten largest. Antigen specificity for these receptors is unknown. The source material was unstimulated CD8+ T cells sorted from spleen or lymph node cells, sampled before transplant. Source of these receptors: a human donor who was the organ donor for an intestinal transplant.

The rearrangement joins TRBV21-1 to TRBJ1-1. TRBV21-1 is an annotated pseudogene. This CDR3 comprises 15 residues. CDR3 in DNA: TGTGCCAGCAGCAACTCCCCCCGGGGGCTCACTGAAGCTTTCTTT. This sequence encodes CASSNSPRGLTEAFF.

This clone was found once. The CDR3 DNA sequence: TGTGCCAGCAGCCCCACCCCGAACAGGGCCCCCGGGAATACGCAGTATTTT. This gives the protein CASSPTPNRAPGNTQYF. The chain carries TRBV11-2 and TRBJ2-3, with D possibly being TRBD1 (6 bases). Germline V lookup: CDR1 SGHAT, CDR2 FQNNGV. V was clipped by 5 bases and J by 7 bases, with 25 bases between them. The CDR3 length is 17 residues.

The V gene is TRBV2, the J gene TRBJ2-3; 9 nucleotides align to TRBD2. V shed 3 bases, J shed 0 bases, and the junction held 1 base outside the gene matches. The length of the CDR3 is 15 residues. From germline, CDR1 is SNHLY and CDR2 FYNNEI. In DNA form, the CDR3 reads TGTGCCAGCAGTGAGCGGGAGGGAAGCACAGATACGCAGTATTTT. This codes for CASSEREGSTDTQYF. Full variable domain (rest looked up from reference TRBV2 and TRBJ2-3): EPEVTQTPSHQVTQMGQEVILRCVPISNHLYFYWYRQILGQKVEFLVSFYNNEISEKSEIFDDQFSVERPDGSNFTLKIRSTKLEDSAMYFCASSEREGSTDTQYFGPGTRLTVL.

This chain links TRBV25-1 with TRBJ2-5; 8 nucleotides match TRBD1. Germline lookup yields CDR1 MGHDK and CDR2 SYGVNS. The CDR3 is 15 residues long. V lost 3 bases to trimming and J lost 5 bases; unmatched junction nucleotides: 8. The CDR3 DNA is TGTGCCAGCAGTGATTGGGCAGGGGGCGCGGAGACCCAGTACTTC. The encoded protein is CASSDWAGGAETQYF.

The V and J genes are TRBV11-2 and TRBJ2-4; D may be TRBD1 (6 bases). V lost 0 bases to trimming and J lost 6 bases, with 12 bases between them. Germline V gene sequence: CDR1 SGHAT, CDR2 FQNNGV. The CDR3 sequence is 15 residues long. The CDR3 loop is CASSLDVAGVNIQYF. The CDR3 DNA follows: TGTGCCAGCAGCTTAGATGTCGCAGGGGTAAACATTCAGTACTTC.

The chain has TRBV5-6 and TRBJ2-3; 9 positions agree with TRBD2. Trimming cost V 1 base and J 4 bases; bases outside gene matches: 10. CDR3 length equals 17 residues. The germline CDR1 and CDR2 sequences are SGHDT and YYEEEE. Here the CDR3 DNA reads TGTGCCAGCAGCTTGATCCGGCTAGCGGGATATGCAGATACGCAGTATTTT. Translation gives CASSLIRLAGYADTQYF.

This chain links TRBV7-9 with TRBJ2-7; D gene ambiguous. Trimming cost V 4 bases and J 6 bases, with 19 bases left between them. CDR3 length: 15 residues. Germline-derived CDR1 and CDR2 are SEHNR and FQNEAQ (reference sequence). DNA of the CDR3: TGTGCCAGCAGCTACAACTCTGCCATTTTAGCCGAGCAGTACTTC. This encodes CASSYNSAILAEQYF. The full variable domain, rest sourced from reference TRBV7-9 and TRBJ2-7, is DTGVSQNPRHKITKRGQNVTFRCDPISEHNRLYWYRQTLGQGPEFLTYFQNEAQLEKSRLLSDRFSAERPKGSFSTLEIQRTEQGDSAMYLCASSYNSAILAEQYFGPGTRLTVT.

The V gene is TRBV2, the J gene TRBJ2-7; the D gene is possibly TRBD1 (6 bases). The CDR3 loop spans 17 amino acids. The V gene's germline CDR1 is SNHLY and CDR2 FYNNEI. V dropped 3 bases and J dropped 0 bases, with 18 bases sitting between them. The CDR3 coding sequence is TGTGCCAGCAGTGATGGGACCAGGGGAAAGGTCTCCTACGAGCAGTACTTC. Its translation: CASSDGTRGKVSYEQYF.

The chain uses TRBV19 and TRBJ1-5; 8 bases are a match to TRBD1. This CDR3 has 15 residues. J was trimmed by 6 bases and V by 8 bases; bases with no gene match: 12. The germline V gene encodes CDR1 LNHDA and CDR2 SQIVND (reference sequence). This CDR3 reads CASEPQGVVGQPQHF. The DNA of the CDR3 is TGTGCCAGTGAACCACAGGGGGTAGTGGGTCAGCCCCAGCATTTT.

The chain carries TRBV6-5 and TRBJ1-5; D possibly corresponds to TRBD1 (6 bases). Trimming stripped 5 bases from V and 4 bases from J, with 12 bases between. The CDR3 has 14 amino acids. The germline gives CDR1 MNHEY, CDR2 SVGAGI. This CDR3 is CASSLGQINQPQHF. The CDR3 coding sequence is TGTGCCAGCAGTCTTGGACAGATAAATCAGCCCCAGCATTTT.

This chain links TRBV4-1 with TRBJ2-7; tentative D call: TRBD2 (5 bases). The CDR3 consists of 13 residues. Germline V lookup: CDR1 MGHRA, CDR2 YSYEKL. Trimming took 2 bases from V and 6 from J, leaving 11 bases between them. The CDR3 sequence: CASSQPLAGEQYF. CDR3 in DNA: TGCGCCAGCAGCCAACCTCTAGCAGGCGAGCAGTACTTC.

This sequence joins TRBV2 and TRBJ2-3, with a weak D call TRBD2 (5 bases). Trimming cost V 10 bases and J 4 bases, with 18 bases left between them. CDR3 length: 14 amino acids. The germline V gene encodes CDR1 SNHLY and CDR2 FYNNEI. CDR3 region: CATGISFRADTQYF. In nucleotides, the CDR3 is TGTGCCACCGGGATTTCCTTTCGAGCAGATACGCAGTATTTT.

The chain uses TRBV6-5 and TRBJ2-1; no definite D call. The CDR3 is 16 amino acids. Trimming removed 0 bases at V and 0 bases at J, with 9 bases between. Germline V gene lookup returns CDR1 MNHEY and CDR2 SVGAGI. CDR3 region: CASSYSDSSSYNEQFF. The CDR3 DNA reads TGTGCCAGCAGTTACTCAGACTCGAGCTCCTACAATGAGCAGTTCTTC.

The chain couples TRBV6-5 to TRBJ2-5; D gene unclear. Germline lookup yields CDR1 MNHEY and CDR2 SVGAGI. Trimming shortened V by 6 bases and J by 0 bases, and 14 bases separated the two germline ends. The CDR3 contains 15 residues. The CDR3 is CASSPLLLNQETQYF. The CDR3 DNA is TGTGCCAGCAGCCCCCTCCTTCTAAACCAAGAGACCCAGTACTTC.

The gene calls are TRBV7-3 and TRBJ2-1; 7 bases fit TRBD2. The CDR3 loop spans 19 amino acids. The J segment lost 8 bases and the V segment lost 1 base, leaving 20 bases of the junction unmatched. The germline CDR1 and CDR2 sequences are SGHTA and FQGTGA. The CDR3 coding sequence is TGTGCCAGCAGCTTAAACGCGGGAGACTTCCTAGCGGCGTCGGATGAGCAGTTCTTC. It codes for CASSLNAGDFLAASDEQFF.